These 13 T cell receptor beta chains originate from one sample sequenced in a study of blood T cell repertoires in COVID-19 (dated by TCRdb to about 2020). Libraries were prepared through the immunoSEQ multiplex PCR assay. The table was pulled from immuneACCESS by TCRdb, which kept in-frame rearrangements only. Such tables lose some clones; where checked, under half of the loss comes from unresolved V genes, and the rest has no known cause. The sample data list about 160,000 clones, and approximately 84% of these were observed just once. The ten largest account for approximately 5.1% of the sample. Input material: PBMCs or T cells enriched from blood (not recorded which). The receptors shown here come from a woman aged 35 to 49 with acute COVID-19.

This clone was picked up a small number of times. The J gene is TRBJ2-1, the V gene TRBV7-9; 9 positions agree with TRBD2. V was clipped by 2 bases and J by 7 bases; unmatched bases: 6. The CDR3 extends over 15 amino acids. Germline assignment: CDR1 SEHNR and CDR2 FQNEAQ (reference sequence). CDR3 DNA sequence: TGTGCCAGCAGCTTAATAGCGGGAGAATTGAATGAGCAGTTCTTC. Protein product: CASSLIAGELNEQFF.

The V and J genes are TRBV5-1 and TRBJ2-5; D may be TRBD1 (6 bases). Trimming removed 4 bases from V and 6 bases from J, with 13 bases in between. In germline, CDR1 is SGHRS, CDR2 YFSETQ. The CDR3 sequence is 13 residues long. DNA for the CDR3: TGCGCCAGCAGCCCGAAAGGACAGAAGACCCAGTACTTC. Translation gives CASSPKGQKTQYF.

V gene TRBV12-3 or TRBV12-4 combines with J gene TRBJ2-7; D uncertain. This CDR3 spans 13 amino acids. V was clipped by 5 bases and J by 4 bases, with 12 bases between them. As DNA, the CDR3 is TGTGCCAGCAGTCAATCCCTCGGGTACGAGCAGTACTTC. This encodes CASSQSLGYEQYF.

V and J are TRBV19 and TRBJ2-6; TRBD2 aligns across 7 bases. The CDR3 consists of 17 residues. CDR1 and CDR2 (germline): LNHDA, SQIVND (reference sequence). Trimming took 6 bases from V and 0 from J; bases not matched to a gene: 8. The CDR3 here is CASRTGRDNSGANVLTF. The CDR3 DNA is TGTGCCAGTAGGACTGGGAGGGATAACTCTGGGGCCAACGTCCTGACTTTC.

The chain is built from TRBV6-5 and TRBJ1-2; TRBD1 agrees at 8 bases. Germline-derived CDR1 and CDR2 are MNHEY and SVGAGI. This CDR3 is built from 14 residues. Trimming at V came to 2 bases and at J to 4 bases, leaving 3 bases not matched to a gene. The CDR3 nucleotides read TGTGCCAGCAGTTACGCAGGGGGCAGCTATGGCTACACCTTC. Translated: CASSYAGGSYGYTF.

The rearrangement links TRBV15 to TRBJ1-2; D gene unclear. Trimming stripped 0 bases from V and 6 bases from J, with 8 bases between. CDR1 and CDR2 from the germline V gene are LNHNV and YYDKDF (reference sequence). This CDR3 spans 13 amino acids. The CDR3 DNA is TGTGCCACCAGCAGAGATGGGAGGGATGGCTACACCTTC. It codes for CATSRDGRDGYTF.

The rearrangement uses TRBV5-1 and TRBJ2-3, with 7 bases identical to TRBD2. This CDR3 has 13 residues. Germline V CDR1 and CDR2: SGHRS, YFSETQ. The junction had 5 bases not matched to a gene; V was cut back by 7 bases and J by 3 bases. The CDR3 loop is CASRAGPTDTQYF. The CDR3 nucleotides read TGCGCCAGCCGAGCGGGACCTACAGATACGCAGTATTTT.

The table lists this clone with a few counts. The CDR3 sequence is CASRIDSARNTGELFF. As DNA, the CDR3 is TGTGCCAGCAGGATTGACTCAGCGAGGAACACCGGGGAGCTGTTTTTT. This chain links TRBV27 with TRBJ2-2; D unresolved. CDR1 is MNHEY, CDR2 SMNVEV, per germline (reference sequence). The CDR3 has 16 amino acids. V lost 6 bases, J lost 1 base, and 15 bases lay in between.

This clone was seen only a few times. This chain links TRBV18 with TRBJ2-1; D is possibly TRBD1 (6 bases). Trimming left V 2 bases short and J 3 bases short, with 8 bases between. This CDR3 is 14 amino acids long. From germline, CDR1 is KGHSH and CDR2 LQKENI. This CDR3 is CASSPLQGYNEQFF. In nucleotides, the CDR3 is TGTGCCAGCTCACCATTACAGGGCTACAATGAGCAGTTCTTC.

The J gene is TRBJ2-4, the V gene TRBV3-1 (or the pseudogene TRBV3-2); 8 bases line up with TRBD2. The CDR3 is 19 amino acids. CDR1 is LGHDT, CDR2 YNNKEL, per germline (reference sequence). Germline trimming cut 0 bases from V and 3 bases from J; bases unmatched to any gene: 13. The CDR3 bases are TGTGCCAGCAGCCAAGACGGGACTCGTGGACTAGCAGTCAAAAACATTCAGTACTTC. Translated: CASSQDGTRGLAVKNIQYF.

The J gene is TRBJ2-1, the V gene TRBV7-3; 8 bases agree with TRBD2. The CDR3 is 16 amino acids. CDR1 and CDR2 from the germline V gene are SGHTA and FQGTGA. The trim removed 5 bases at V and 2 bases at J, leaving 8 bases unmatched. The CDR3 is CASSPLAGFPYNEQFF. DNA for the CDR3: TGTGCCAGCAGCCCTTTAGCGGGATTCCCCTACAATGAGCAGTTCTTC.

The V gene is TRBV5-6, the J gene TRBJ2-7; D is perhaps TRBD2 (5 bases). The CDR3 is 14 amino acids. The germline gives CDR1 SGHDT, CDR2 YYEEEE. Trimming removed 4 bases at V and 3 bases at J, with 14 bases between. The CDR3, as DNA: TGTGCCAGCAGCACGGGCCTCGCGGGCTACGAGCAGTACTTC. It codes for CASSTGLAGYEQYF.

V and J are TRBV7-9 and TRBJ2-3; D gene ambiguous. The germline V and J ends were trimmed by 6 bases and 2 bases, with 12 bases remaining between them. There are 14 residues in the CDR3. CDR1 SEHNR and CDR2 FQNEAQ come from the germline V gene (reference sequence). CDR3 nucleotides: TGTGCCAGCAGTTTCCCGGTGTTCACAGATACGCAGTATTTT. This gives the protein CASSFPVFTDTQYF. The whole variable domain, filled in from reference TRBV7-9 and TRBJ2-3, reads DTGVSQNPRHKITKRGQNVTFRCDPISEHNRLYWYRQTLGQGPEFLTYFQNEAQLEKSRLLSDRFSAERPKGSFSTLEIQRTEQGDSAMYLCASSFPVFTDTQYFGPGTRLTVL.